The sequence of this T cell receptor (beta chain) was determined in a study of T-cell memory formation after mild COVID-19. The germline gives CDR1 SEHNR, CDR2 FQNEAQ (reference sequence). Trimming removed 5 bases at V and 7 bases at J, with 15 bases between. The CDR3 runs 14 residues. This clonotype was recorded a few times. The antigen is unknown. Study observations and caveats: A second wave expanding day 15 to 37 was CD4+-biased; contracting clones were balanced. Contracting CD4+ clones lay largely in CM and EM, with CD8+ ones residing in EMRA.

TCRdb used MiXCR to reprocess the 5' RACE reads, holding one entry per CDR3 protein. The data show nearly 110,000 distinct CDR3 sequences, with about a sixth seen just once and 28% held by the top ten. The gene calls are TRBV7-9 and TRBJ2-1; unclear D gene. The TCR was taken from an adult woman who had mild COVID-19 (a few samples of this study predate the infection). Cell type and time point are not known. The sequencing input was PBMCs or a T cell subset sorted from them (not recorded which). CDR3 loop: CASSLPLVQNEQFF. The CDR3 DNA reads as TGTGCCAGCAGCCTTCCCCTAGTCCAGAATGAGCAGTTCTTC.